The rows below give T cell receptor beta chains drawn from one sample of a study of cytomegalovirus exposure and HLA in healthy donors. The table came from immunoSEQ multiplex PCR; TCRdb's copy has only in-frame clones and leaves some out. The data contain approximately 90,000 clones, about 96% of them singletons. Sequencing used PBMCs. These TCRs come from a young man in good health and CMV-seronegative. Both conserved end residues are part of each CDR3. The order of the fields is clone size, D gene, J gene, V gene, CDR3 DNA, CDR3 protein. D genes are given only for firm matches. Some rows have no size entry. The others give once, few or many, or a class for an expanded clone.

.	TRBD2	TRBJ2-3	TRBV10-1	TGCGCCAGCAGTGAGGTGGGGCGGGGGGCAGAAGATACGCAGTATTTT	CASSEVGRGAEDTQYF
.	.	TRBJ1-5	TRBV7-2	TGTGCCAGCAGCTCACTGTGGGCCCAGCCCCAGCATTTT	CASSSLWAQPQHF
.	TRBD1	TRBJ1-2	TRBV6-6	TGTGCCAGCAGCGGATTAGGGACAGGGAATAGGTACACCTTC	CASSGLGTGNRYTF
.	.	TRBJ1-5	TRBV19	TGTGCCAGTAGTACACTACCCGATCGGCCCCAGCATTTT	CASSTLPDRPQHF
.	.	TRBJ1-1	TRBV11-3	TGTGCCAGCAGCTTTCTCTCCCGGGACACTGAAGCTTTCTTT	CASSFLSRDTEAFF
.	.	TRBJ2-2	TRBV7-2	TGTGCCAGCAGGTCACGGGGTTCCACCACCGGGGAGCTGTTTTTT	CASRSRGSTTGELFF
.	.	TRBJ1-1	TRBV5-6	TGTGCCAGCAGTTACCAGCCGGGCACTGAAGCTTTCTTT	CASSYQPGTEAFF
.	.	TRBJ2-3	TRBV5-1	TGCGCCAGCAGCTCGACAAATCCTACCACAGATACGCAGTATTTT	CASSSTNPTTDTQYF
.	.	TRBJ2-6	TRBV30	TGTGCCTGGAGTGTTAAGAGAGCTGGGGCCAACGTCCTGACTTTC	CAWSVKRAGANVLTF
few	TRBD2	TRBJ2-1	TRBV4-1	TGCGCCAGCAGTGTAGCGGGAGGCAATGAGCAGTTCTTC	CASSVAGGNEQFF
.	.	TRBJ1-1	TRBV4-3	TGCGCCAGCAGCCAAGATATGTGGAGGGAGGGGACTGAAGCTTTCTTT	CASSQDMWREGTEAFF
.	.	TRBJ1-2	TRBV9	TGTGCCAGCACTATAAGCGACCGAAACTATGGCTACACCTTC	CASTISDRNYGYTF
.	TRBD1	TRBJ2-1	TRBV19	TGTGCCAGTAGTCCCGTCGGGACAGGGTCTCACAATGAGCAGTTCTTC	CASSPVGTGSHNEQFF
.	.	TRBJ2-5	TRBV10-1	TGCGCCAGCAGTCGACAGATCCAAGAGACCCAGTACTTC	CASSRQIQETQYF
.	.	TRBJ2-1	TRBV10-3	TGTGCCATCAGTTCTCTTAGCGAGCCCCGCCATTCTTCCTACAATGAGCAGTTCTTC	CAISSLSEPRHSSYNEQFF
.	.	TRBJ2-2	TRBV9	TGTGCCAGCAGCGCCAGGGGAGTCGCCGGGGAGCTGTTTTTT	CASSARGVAGELFF
.	TRBD2	TRBJ2-1	TRBV7-3	TGTGCCAGCAGCTTAGGTCTAGCGGGAGTAGATGAGCAGTTCTTC	CASSLGLAGVDEQFF
.	.	TRBJ1-3	TRBV19	TGTGCCAGTAAGACACAGAGCTCTGGAAACACCATATATTTT	CASKTQSSGNTIYF
.	.	TRBJ1-3	TRBV18	TGTGCCAGCTCACCACCGGGACATACGGCTGGAAACACCATATATTTT	CASSPPGHTAGNTIYF
.	.	TRBJ2-1	TRBV18	TGTGCCAGCTCACATCGCGGGTTGTCCTACAATGAGCAGTTCTTC	CASSHRGLSYNEQFF
once	.	TRBJ2-2	TRBV21-1	TGTGCCAGCAGCACGGGACTAGCGGGAGGGCCGGACACCGGGGAGCTGTTTTTT	CASSTGLAGGPDTGELFF
.	.	TRBJ2-7	TRBV7-3	TGTGCCAGCAGCTTCGGCGGGAAAAGCTCCTACGAGCAGTACTTC	CASSFGGKSSYEQYF
few	TRBD1	TRBJ2-3	TRBV19	TGTGCCAGTAGTAGGGACAGTGTCGCAGATACGCAGTATTTT	CASSRDSVADTQYF
.	TRBD1	TRBJ1-1	TRBV7-8	TGTGCCAGCAGCTTATTCGACAGGGGTATGAACACTGAAGCTTTCTTT	CASSLFDRGMNTEAFF
.	TRBD2	TRBJ2-1	TRBV13	TGTGCCAGCAGCACGCCTAGCGGCCCAAACAATGAGCAGTTCTTC	CASSTPSGPNNEQFF
few	.	TRBJ2-5	TRBV4-3	TGCGCCAGCAGCCTTGACAGGGGAGGGTCAGAGACCCAGTACTTC	CASSLDRGGSETQYF
.	.	TRBJ2-5	TRBV9	TGTGCCAGCAGCGTAGCTGGGGAGGAGACCCAGTACTTC	CASSVAGEETQYF
.	TRBD1	TRBJ2-5	TRBV29-1	TGCAGCGTCGGGGACAGCCGAGAGACCCAGTACTTC	CSVGDSRETQYF
once	TRBD2	TRBJ2-2	TRBV6-1	TGTGCCAGCAGTGAGATTCGGGGGGTGGTGACCGGGGAGCTGTTTTTT	CASSEIRGVVTGELFF
once	TRBD1	TRBJ2-3	TRBV5-1	TGCGCCAGCAGCTTGAGGGACAGGGCCGCAGATACGCAGTATTTT	CASSLRDRAADTQYF
.	TRBD1	TRBJ2-7	TRBV5-1	TGCGCCAGCAGCTTTAGGACAGGGGTTTACGAGCAGTACTTC	CASSFRTGVYEQYF
.	TRBD2	TRBJ2-3	TRBV28	TGTGCCAGCAGTTTCGCGTCGGGAGGGGTAGATACGCAGTATTTT	CASSFASGGVDTQYF
.	TRBD1	TRBJ1-1	TRBV18	TGTGCCAGCTACCGGGACAGAGACACTGAAGCTTTCTTT	CASYRDRDTEAFF
.	.	TRBJ2-5	TRBV30	TGTGCCTGGAGTAGGACAGCCCAAGAGACCCAGTACTTC	CAWSRTAQETQYF
.	.	TRBJ1-1	TRBV28	TGTGCCAGCAGTTCGCAGGGACTCATGAACACTGAAGCTTTCTTT	CASSSQGLMNTEAFF
.	TRBD1	TRBJ2-3	TRBV5-8	TGTGCCAGCAGCGGGACAGGGGGCGCCGCAGATACGCAGTATTTT	CASSGTGGAADTQYF
.	.	TRBJ2-1	TRBV11-2	TGTGCCAGCAGCTTAGTATGGCAGGGTCATGAGCAGTTCTTC	CASSLVWQGHEQFF
.	TRBD2	TRBJ2-7	TRBV30	TGTGCCTGGAGTAGGGGGCTAGCGGGAGGAGGAGAGCAGTACTTC	CAWSRGLAGGGEQYF
.	TRBD1	TRBJ2-1	TRBV11-3	TGTGCCAGCAGCTTCACAGGGGTGGGGTACAATGAGCAGTTCTTC	CASSFTGVGYNEQFF
.	.	TRBJ2-5	TRBV5-1	TGCGCCAGCAGCCGAGGCACCGGACAGCGCGTACAAGAGACCCAGTACTTC	CASSRGTGQRVQETQYF
.	.	TRBJ2-2	TRBV7-9	TGTGCCAGCAGTAAACGGGGTTCGTTGTCTAGCGGGGAGCTGTTTTTT	CASSKRGSLSSGELFF
.	TRBD2	TRBJ2-5	TRBV9	TGTGCCAGCAGCCCTTCGGGGGGTCCAGAGACCCAGTACTTC	CASSPSGGPETQYF
.	.	TRBJ2-2	TRBV19	TGTGCCAGTAGTGGGCCCGGGGAGCTGTTTTTT	CASSGPGELFF
.	.	TRBJ1-1	TRBV18	TGTGCCAGTTCACGAGGCGGGCCCAACACTGAAGCTTTCTTT	CASSRGGPNTEAFF
.	TRBD1	TRBJ2-7	TRBV27	TGTGCCAGCACTTCGTATGGACAGGGGGCCTACGAGCAGTACTTC	CASTSYGQGAYEQYF
.	.	TRBJ2-7	TRBV29-1	TGCAGCGCTACCCCCCGGGACACAAACTACGAGCAGTACTTC	CSATPRDTNYEQYF
.	TRBD1	TRBJ2-7	TRBV9	TGTGCCAGCAGCGCCCTGGACAGGGGAGGGTACGAGCAGTACTTC	CASSALDRGGYEQYF
.	.	TRBJ2-1	TRBV29-1	TGCAGCGTTGAGGGCCGGCTAGCAAGGTATGAGCAGTTCTTC	CSVEGRLARYEQFF
few	TRBD1	TRBJ1-5	TRBV11-2	TGTGCCAGCAGCTGGACAGGGGGCAATCAGCCCCAGCATTTT	CASSWTGGNQPQHF
.	TRBD2	TRBJ2-2	TRBV6-5	TGTGCCAGCAGTTACTCGATGGCGGGAGTACCCGGGGAGCTGTTTTTT	CASSYSMAGVPGELFF
.	.	TRBJ2-5	TRBV7-9	TGTGCCAGCAGCTTGACAGCTGAAGAGACCCAGTACTTC	CASSLTAEETQYF
.	.	TRBJ2-3	TRBV6-1	TGTGCCAGCAGTGAAGCTCATCAGAGCACAGATACGCAGTATTTT	CASSEAHQSTDTQYF
.	TRBD1	TRBJ1-2	TRBV7-2	TGTGCCAGCAGCTTAGGGGGGACAGGGAGTGATGGCTACACCTTC	CASSLGGTGSDGYTF